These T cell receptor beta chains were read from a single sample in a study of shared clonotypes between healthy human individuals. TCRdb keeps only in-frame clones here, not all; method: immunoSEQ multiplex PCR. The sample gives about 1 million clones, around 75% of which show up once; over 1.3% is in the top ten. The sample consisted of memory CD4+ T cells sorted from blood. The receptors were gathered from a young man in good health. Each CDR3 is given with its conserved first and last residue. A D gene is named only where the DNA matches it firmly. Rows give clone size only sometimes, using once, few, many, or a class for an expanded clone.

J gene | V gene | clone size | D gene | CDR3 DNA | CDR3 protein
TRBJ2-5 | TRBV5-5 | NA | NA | TGTGCCAGCAGCTTGAGGCCACAGCTTCAAGAGACCCAGTACTTC | CASSLRPQLQETQYF
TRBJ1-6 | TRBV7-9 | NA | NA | TGTGCCAGCAGCTTTGAGATCTCCTATAATTCACCCCTCCACTTT | CASSFEISYNSPLHF
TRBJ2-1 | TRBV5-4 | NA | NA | TGTGCCAGCAGCCAAAGAGGAAATGAGCAGTTCTTC | CASSQRGNEQFF
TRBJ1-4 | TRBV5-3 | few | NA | TGTGCCAGAAGCTTGGGCGGACACATAATGAATGAAAAACTGTTTTTT | CARSLGGHIMNEKLFF
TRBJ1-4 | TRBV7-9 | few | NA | TGTGCCAGCAGCTTTTGGGGAGCTAATGAAAAACTGTTTTTT | CASSFWGANEKLFF
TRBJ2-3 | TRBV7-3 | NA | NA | TGTGCCAGCAGCCCCCGGACCGGGGTCGATACGCAGTATTTT | CASSPRTGVDTQYF
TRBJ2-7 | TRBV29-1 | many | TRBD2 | TGCAGCGTTCGGACTAGCGGGGTTTACGAGCAGTACTTC | CSVRTSGVYEQYF
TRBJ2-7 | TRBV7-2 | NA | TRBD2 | TGTGCCAGCAGCTCCTCCCTAGCGGGGGCACGCTACGAGCAGTACTTC | CASSSSLAGARYEQYF
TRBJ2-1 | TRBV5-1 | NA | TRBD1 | TGCGCCAGCAGCTTGGGCGGGACAGGGGTCAATGAGCAGTTCTTC | CASSLGGTGVNEQFF
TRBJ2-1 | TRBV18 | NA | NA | TGTGCCAGCTCGTCTACTTGGGGTGAAGGCAATGAGCAGTTCTTC | CASSSTWGEGNEQFF
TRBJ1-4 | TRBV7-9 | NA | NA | TGTGCCAGCAGCCGGAAGGCGGTTGGAGGAGCTAATGAAAAACTGTTTTTT | CASSRKAVGGANEKLFF
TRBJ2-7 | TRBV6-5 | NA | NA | TGTGCCAGCAGTTACCTTACAGGGTCGGGCTCCTACGAGCAGTACTTC | CASSYLTGSGSYEQYF
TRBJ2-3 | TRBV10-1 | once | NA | TGCGCCAGCGACCCGGAGGACAATACAGATACGCAGTATTTT | CASDPEDNTDTQYF
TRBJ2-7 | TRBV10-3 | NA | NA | TGTGCCACTGGGTCCGGCTACGAGCAGTACTTC | CATGSGYEQYF
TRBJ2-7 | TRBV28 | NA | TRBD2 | TGTGCCAGCAGGCCCTGGGGGAGCGGGGCCTACTACGAGCAGTACTTC | CASRPWGSGAYYEQYF
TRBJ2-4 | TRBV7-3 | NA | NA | TGTGCCAGCGGGAACAGCAAAAACATTCAGTACTTC | CASGNSKNIQYF
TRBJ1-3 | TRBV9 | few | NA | TGTGCCAGCAGCGGGCCCGAAGCCGGGACGGGAAACACCATATATTTT | CASSGPEAGTGNTIYF